Presented here are 4 T cell receptor beta chains from one specimen sequenced in a study of blood T cell repertoires in COVID-19. The data were produced by immunoSEQ multiplex PCR, yet TCRdb's version contains in-frame clones alone and is incomplete. The data hold roughly 220,000 clones, with roughly four fifths observed a single time. Material: PBMCs or T cells enriched from blood (not recorded which). Receptor source: a man aged 35 to 55 who had recovered from COVID-19.

This clone was observed once. The genes are TRBV12-3 or TRBV12-4 and TRBJ1-6; D is unclear. Between the trimmed V and J ends, which lost 5 bases and 11 bases, there was a span of 10 bases. The CDR3 consists of 12 residues. The CDR3 nucleotides read TGTGCCAGCAGTGATGGTGAGGCACCCCTCCACTTT. Translated, it gives CASSDGEAPLHF.

The CDR3 DNA reads TGCAGCGTTGGGGCTGAGATGAACACTGAAGCTTTCTTT. It translates to CSVGAEMNTEAFF. V usage is TRBV29-1 and J usage is TRBJ1-1, with D hard to call. The CDR3 length is 13 residues. Between the trimmed V and J ends, which lost 4 bases and 0 bases, there was a span of 9 bases. CDR1 SQVTM and CDR2 ANQGSEA come from the germline V gene.

This chain joins TRBV10-3 and TRBJ1-1; perhaps TRBD1 as D (5 bases). Trimming pared 2 bases from V and 2 bases from J, leaving 15 bases between. The CDR3 spans 16 residues. Germline values: CDR1 ENHRY, CDR2 SYGVKD. CDR3 sequence (DNA): TGTGCCATCAGTGAGGTGGGGCTTATTACAAACACTGAAGCTTTCTTT. Protein product: CAISEVGLITNTEAFF.

A few counts support this clone. V gene TRBV27 combines with J gene TRBJ1-5; 8 bases match TRBD1. Germline V gene lookup returns CDR1 MNHEY and CDR2 SMNVEV (reference sequence). The CDR3 has 14 residues. The trim removed 4 bases at V and 4 bases at J, leaving 3 bases unmatched. CDR3 protein: CASSWTGRNQPQHF. The CDR3 DNA reads TGTGCCAGCAGTTGGACAGGGCGGAATCAGCCCCAGCATTTT.